Sequencing of this TCR beta chain was carried out in a study of control samples from healthy donors and cancer patients. TCRdb's copy holds only in-frame clones and misses some; the assay was immunoSEQ multiplex PCR. The sample contains around 68,000 clones, approximately 88% of which appear only once. The source of this sequence is a woman in her forties or fifties with lung cancer. Sequenced material: PBMCs.

CDR3 DNA: TGCGCCAGCAGCGAGTCCGGAGACACAGATACGCAGTATTTT. Protein sequence: CASSESGDTDTQYF. The chain has TRBV5-1 and TRBJ2-3; D is uncertain. The germline gives CDR1 SGHRS, CDR2 YFSETQ. The CDR3 contains 14 residues. Trimming shortened V by 4 bases and J by 2 bases, and 11 bases separated the two germline ends.